This T cell receptor (beta chain) was identified during a study of shared clonotypes between healthy human individuals. In the study overall: Three plates each covered CD4 naive and memory; CD8 naive two, CD8 memory one.

Naive CD8 cells comprised CD45RO-negative, CCR7-positively selected cells, excluding terminally differentiated effector memory CD45RA+ cells. Clones were sequenced by immunoSEQ multiplex PCR, and TCRdb holds only the in-frame ones, with some missing. This sample has about 820,000 clones, with more than 85% found just once. The CDR3 totals 15 residues. Germline V CDR1 and CDR2: MGHRA, YSYEKL. V was trimmed by 1 base and J by 0 bases, leaving 7 bases between them. This clonotype was sampled from a man between 25 and 39 years old in good health. The V gene is TRBV4-1, the J gene TRBJ2-1; unclear D gene. Sequenced input: naive CD8+ T cells sorted from blood. The CDR3 sequence is CASSQGWSSYNEQFF. The DNA of the CDR3 is TGCGCCAGCAGCCAAGGCTGGAGCTCCTACAATGAGCAGTTCTTC.